This entry lists 10 T cell receptor beta chains sequenced from one sample in a study of vaccination effects on CD4 cells after COVID-19. These TCRs are of unknown antigen specificity. Sequencing was preceded by expansion of antigen-specific CD4+ T cells with viral peptide pools in the ViraFEST assay. A roughly 11-day culture period preceded the isolation of CD4+ T cells. All study participants received two doses of BNT162b2 or mRNA-1273 vaccine. Assay used: immunoSEQ multiplex PCR; TCRdb lists only in-frame clones, some missing. The data show approximately 31,000 clones, 72% seen once. Here the sequenced sample was CD4+ T cells from PBMCs cultured with HCoV-229E spike peptides, taken after COVID-19 vaccination. These receptors came from a human donor who received a COVID-19 vaccine.

The chain links TRBV27 to TRBJ1-2; perhaps TRBD1 as D (5 bases). Trimming pared 4 bases from V and 0 bases from J, leaving 12 bases between. The CDR3 has 15 amino acids. CDR1 MNHEY and CDR2 SMNVEV come from the germline V gene (reference sequence). CDR3: CASSSKGKANYGYTF. The CDR3 DNA follows: TGTGCCAGCAGTTCGAAGGGGAAAGCTAACTATGGCTACACCTTC.

V usage is TRBV6-6 and J usage is TRBJ2-7, with a possible D match to TRBD1 (6 bases). V gave up 0 bases and J gave up 2 bases, with 11 bases separating them. From germline, CDR1 is MNHNY and CDR2 SVGAGI (reference sequence). This CDR3 spans 15 amino acids. The CDR3 nucleotides read TGTGCCAGCAGTTACTCGCCAGGGGTGGCCTACGAGCAGTACTTC. This gives the protein CASSYSPGVAYEQYF.

The chain recombines TRBV30 with TRBJ2-3; D unclear. Germline V gene data show CDR1 as GTSNPN and CDR2 as SVGIG (reference sequence). The V end lost 0 bases, the J end lost 7 bases, and 5 bases lay between the germline ends. CDR3 length: 11 residues. The CDR3 loop is CAWSVPNTQYF. In DNA, the CDR3 is TGTGCCTGGAGTGTCCCAAATACGCAGTATTTT.

This chain joins TRBV11-2 and TRBJ2-5; perhaps TRBD2 as D (6 bases). V lost 3 bases and J lost 0, with 14 bases in between. CDR1 is SGHAT and CDR2 is FQNNGV in the germline V gene. This CDR3 is 16 amino acids long. CDR3 loop: CASSFDPSAHQETQYF. The CDR3 DNA is TGTGCCAGCAGCTTCGACCCTAGCGCACACCAAGAGACCCAGTACTTC.

The CDR3 DNA sequence: TGCGCCAGCAGCCAAGATGGTACTAGACAAGAGACCCAGTACTTC. Its protein is CASSQDGTRQETQYF. The genes are TRBV4-1 and TRBJ2-5, with D possibly matching TRBD2 (5 bases). V dropped 0 bases and J dropped 2 bases, with 10 bases sitting between them. Germline CDR1 is MGHRA and CDR2 is YSYEKL. CDR3 length: 15 residues.

This chain connects TRBV6-5 to TRBJ1-1; D not certain. This CDR3 has 13 residues. Looked up from germline, CDR1 is MNHEY and CDR2 is SVGAGI. Trimming removed 7 bases from V and 8 bases from J, with 17 bases in between. CDR3 amino acids: CASTQPSKLEAFF. The CDR3 DNA reads as TGTGCCAGCACTCAACCCTCTAAATTGGAAGCTTTCTTT.

The chain employs TRBV4-1 and TRBJ2-3; TRBD2 matches at 13 bases. CDR3 length: 16 amino acids. V lost 4 bases and J lost 4; bases outside the gene matches: 5. Germline lookup yields CDR1 MGHRA and CDR2 YSYEKL. The CDR3 loop is CASSRGTSGAPDTQYF. The CDR3 DNA follows: TGCGCCAGCAGCCGGGGGACTAGCGGGGCCCCAGATACGCAGTATTTT.

V gene TRBV10-3 combines with J gene TRBJ2-1, with 12 positions matching TRBD2. Germline CDR1 is ENHRY and CDR2 is SYGVKD. Germline trimming cut 4 bases from V and 7 bases from J; bases unmatched to any gene: 8. This CDR3 spans 16 amino acids. The CDR3 DNA sequence: TGTGCCATCAGTGCTGGACTAGCGGGGAGTTCGAATGAGCAGTTCTTC. Protein product: CAISAGLAGSSNEQFF.

The CDR3 protein is CASSLPGTDYGYTF. CDR3 coding DNA: TGTGCCAGCAGCTTACCAGGGACGGACTATGGCTACACCTTC. The rearrangement links TRBV5-6 to TRBJ1-2; a weak D match, TRBD1 (5 bases). The CDR3 has 14 residues. Trimming shortened V by 2 bases and J by 3 bases, and 11 bases separated the two germline ends. Germline values: CDR1 SGHDT, CDR2 YYEEEE. Complete variable domain (other parts from reference TRBV5-6 and TRBJ1-2): DAGVTQSPTHLIKTRGQQVTLRCSPKSGHDTVSWYQQALGQGPQFIFQYYEEEERQRGNFPDRFSGHQFPNYSSELNVNALLLGDSALYLCASSLPGTDYGYTFGSGTRLTVV.

V usage is TRBV10-2 and J usage is TRBJ1-1; TRBD1 matches at 8 bases. The CDR3 loop spans 16 amino acids. Trimming removed 1 base from V and 1 base from J; junction bases left unmatched: 5. Germline V lookup: CDR1 WSHSY, CDR2 SAAADI. CDR3 sequence reads: CASSEFLGTGNTEAFF. In nucleotides, the CDR3 is TGCGCCAGCAGTGAGTTTCTCGGGACAGGGAACACTGAAGCTTTCTTT.